What follows are 25 T cell receptor beta chains derived from one specimen sequenced in a study of T cells expressing NK-cell markers. TCRdb derives one entry per CDR3 protein from the 5' RACE reads, leaving out DNA. Its clone listing holds hundreds of thousands of distinct CDR3 sequences. The source material was blood T cells: a sorted CD56 or NKG2C T cell subset, CD4+ or CD8+ T cells, or bulk PBMC T cells (not recorded which). The receptors originated from a woman between 18 and 75 years old in good health.

The chain joins TRBV5-1 to TRBJ2-7; TCRdb gives TRBD2 as the D gene, but with no DNA this cannot be confirmed. The CDR3 covers 15 residues. Germline V gene lookup returns CDR1 SGHRS and CDR2 YFSETQ. The CDR3 spells CASSSLAGASYEQYF. Looking up the rest from reference TRBV5-1 and TRBJ2-7 gives the full variable domain: KAGVTQTPRYLIKTRGQQVTLSCSPISGHRSVSWYQQTPGQGLQFLFEYFSETQRNKGNFPGRFSGRQFSNSRSEMNVSTLELGDSALYLCASSSLAGASYEQYFGPGTRLTVT.

The chain carries TRBV15 and TRBJ2-7. The CDR3 covers 14 residues. Looked up from germline, CDR1 is LNHNV and CDR2 is YYDKDF (reference sequence). CDR3 amino acids: CATSRVAVSYEQYF. The variable domain in full, completed from reference TRBV15 and TRBJ2-7, reads DAMVIQNPRYQVTQFGKPVTLSCSQTLNHNVMYWYQQKSSQAPKLLFHYYDKDFNNEADTPDNFQSRRPNTSFCFLDIRSPGLGDTAMYLCATSRVAVSYEQYFGPGTRLTVT.

V and J are TRBV3-1 and TRBJ2-6; without DNA, the TCRdb call of TRBD1 cannot be checked. The CDR3 is made up of 17 amino acids. Germline values: CDR1 LGHDT, CDR2 YNNKEL (reference sequence). The CDR3 region is CASSPSRGEAGANVLTF.

The chain couples TRBV29-1 to TRBJ1-5; the TRBD1 assignment by TCRdb is unverifiable without DNA. The CDR3 is made up of 13 amino acids. Germline CDR1 SQVTM, CDR2 ANQGSEA. CDR3: CSAQGGDSQPQHF.

The rearrangement links TRBV20-1 to TRBJ2-5. This CDR3 is 14 amino acids long. Germline CDR1 DFQATT, CDR2 SNEGSKA (reference sequence). CDR3 protein: CSARDWATQETQYF.

The V and J genes are TRBV28 and TRBJ2-2; TCRdb's D call, TRBD2, is unchecked because there is no DNA. Germline assignment: CDR1 MDHEN and CDR2 SYDVKM. This CDR3 comprises 20 residues. The CDR3 sequence: CASSFSLRTSGGLNTGELFF.

This chain uses TRBV19 with TRBJ2-1; TCRdb lists TRBD2, though no DNA is available to test this call. Germline V lookup: CDR1 LNHDA, CDR2 SQIVND (reference sequence). This CDR3 has 15 amino acids. CDR3 amino acids: CASSPPGLAAGEQFF.

The rearrangement joins TRBV5-4 to TRBJ2-3; TCRdb returns TRBD2, unconfirmable since there is no DNA. Germline CDR1 is SGHNT and CDR2 is YYREEE (reference sequence). This CDR3 region has 17 residues. CDR3: CASSLAFSGGAVDTQYF.

V is TRBV7-2 and J is TRBJ1-6; no DNA is available, so the TRBD1 call from TCRdb remains unchecked. CDR3 length: 14 amino acids. The germline CDR1 and CDR2 sequences are SGHTA and FQGNSA. The CDR3 loop is CASSFQGMTTPLHF.

This chain connects TRBV18 to TRBJ1-4. The germline V gene encodes CDR1 KGHSH and CDR2 LQKENI. This CDR3 has 15 residues. CDR3 sequence reads: CASSPLGTENEKLFF.

The chain carries TRBV18 and TRBJ1-1; with no DNA, the TCRdb D assignment of TRBD1 cannot be verified. The germline gives CDR1 KGHSH, CDR2 LQKENI. This CDR3 region has 16 residues. CDR3 region: CASSPYSDRVDTEAFF.

The V gene is TRBV4-3, the J gene TRBJ2-3; TCRdb gives TRBD2 as the D gene, but with no DNA this cannot be confirmed. Germline lookup yields CDR1 LGHNA and CDR2 YSLEER. This CDR3 is built from 18 residues. The CDR3: CASSQEPSGGDGTDTQYF.

The rearrangement uses TRBV12-3 or TRBV12-4 and TRBJ2-7; TCRdb proposes TRBD1, but this gene call is untestable without DNA. The CDR3 extends over 15 amino acids. The CDR3 loop reads CASSFWVDSTYEQYF.

This chain uses TRBV4-3 with TRBJ2-1; lacking DNA, the TRBD1 call made by TCRdb goes unchecked. This CDR3 contains 15 residues. The germline V gene has CDR1 LGHNA and CDR2 YSLEER. Here the CDR3 reads CASSQVGQGYNEQFF.

This chain joins TRBV7-9 and TRBJ1-1. The germline CDR1 and CDR2 sequences are SEHNR and FQNEAQ (reference sequence). This CDR3 region has 14 residues. The CDR3 is CASSFGQRHTEAFF.

V gene TRBV19 combines with J gene TRBJ1-2; as DNA is missing, the TRBD1 call by TCRdb cannot be tested. The germline CDR1 and CDR2 sequences are LNHDA and SQIVND (reference sequence). The CDR3 is 14 amino acids. The CDR3 region is CASSIGGQEYGYTF.

The chain links TRBV5-8 to TRBJ2-1; the D gene TCRdb calls, TRBD2, cannot be checked with no DNA. CDR1 is SGHTS, CDR2 YDEGEE, per germline. This CDR3 is 14 amino acids long. The CDR3 sequence is CASSPDGGVNEQFF.

The gene calls are TRBV9 and TRBJ2-1; TCRdb reports TRBD2, a call that lacks DNA to check it against. The CDR3 runs 17 residues. CDR1 is SGDLS and CDR2 is YYNGEE in the germline V gene. This CDR3 is CASRNIEGVQNWNEQFF. The full variable domain, in which reference TRBV9 and TRBJ2-1 provide the parts outside the CDR3, is DSGVTQTPKHLITATGQRVTLRCSPRSGDLSVYWYQQSLDQGLQFLIQYYNGEERAKGNILERFSAQQFPDLHSELNLSSLELGDSALYFCASRNIEGVQNWNEQFFGPGTRLTVL.

The gene calls are TRBV7-2 and TRBJ2-2; lacking DNA, the TRBD1 call made by TCRdb goes unchecked. From germline, CDR1 is SGHTA and CDR2 FQGNSA. The CDR3 spans 14 residues. The CDR3 region is CASSWDVNTGELFF.

This rearrangement joins TRBV29-1 to TRBJ2-1; TCRdb designates TRBD2, a call that cannot be tested without DNA. CDR1 and CDR2 from the germline V gene are SQVTM and ANQGSEA. The CDR3 loop spans 14 amino acids. This CDR3 is CTISGRRSYNEQFF.

The J gene is TRBJ1-1, the V gene TRBV28; TCRdb lists TRBD1, though no DNA is available to test this call. CDR1 is MDHEN, CDR2 SYDVKM, per germline. The CDR3 consists of 13 residues. CDR3 protein: CAEGTGRNTEAFF.

CDR3: CASSFGANNSPLHF. V and J are TRBV5-6 and TRBJ1-6. CDR3 size: 14 residues. Looked up from germline, CDR1 is SGHDT and CDR2 is YYEEEE.

The chain uses TRBV12-3 or TRBV12-4 and TRBJ1-6; TCRdb returns TRBD1, unconfirmable since there is no DNA. The CDR3 length is 16 residues. The CDR3 sequence is CASSLGPGTGGSPLHF.

The chain combines TRBV20-1 with TRBJ2-7; absent DNA, TCRdb's TRBD1 call cannot be checked. The CDR3 extends over 14 amino acids. CDR1 and CDR2 from the germline V gene are DFQATT and SNEGSKA (reference sequence). The chain's CDR3 is CSAPFRQGPYEQYF.

The V call is TRBV12-3 or TRBV12-4, the J call TRBJ2-3; TCRdb lists TRBD1, though no DNA is available to test this call. This CDR3 has 18 residues. This chain's CDR3 is CASSFRPYFGGDTDTQYF.